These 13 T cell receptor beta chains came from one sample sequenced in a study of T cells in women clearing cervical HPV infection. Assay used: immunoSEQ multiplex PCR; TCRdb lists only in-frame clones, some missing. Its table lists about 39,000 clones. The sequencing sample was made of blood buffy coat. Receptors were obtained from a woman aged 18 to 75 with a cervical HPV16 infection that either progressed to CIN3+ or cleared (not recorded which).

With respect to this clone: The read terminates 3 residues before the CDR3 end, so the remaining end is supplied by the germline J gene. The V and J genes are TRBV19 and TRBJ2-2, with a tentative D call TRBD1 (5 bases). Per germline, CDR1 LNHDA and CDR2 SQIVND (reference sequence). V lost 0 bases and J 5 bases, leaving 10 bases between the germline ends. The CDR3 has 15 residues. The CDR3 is CASSIDRVRTGELFF. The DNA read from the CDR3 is TGTGCCAGTAGTATAGACAGGGTGAGAACCGGGGAG.

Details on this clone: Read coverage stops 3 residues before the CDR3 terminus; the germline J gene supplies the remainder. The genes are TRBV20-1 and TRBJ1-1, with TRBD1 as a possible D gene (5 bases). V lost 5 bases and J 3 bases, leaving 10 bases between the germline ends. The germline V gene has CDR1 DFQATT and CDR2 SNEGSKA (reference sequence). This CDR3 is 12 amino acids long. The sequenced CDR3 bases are TGCAGTGCTTCTCAGGGAGACACTGAA. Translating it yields CSASQGDTE. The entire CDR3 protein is CSASQGDTEAFF.

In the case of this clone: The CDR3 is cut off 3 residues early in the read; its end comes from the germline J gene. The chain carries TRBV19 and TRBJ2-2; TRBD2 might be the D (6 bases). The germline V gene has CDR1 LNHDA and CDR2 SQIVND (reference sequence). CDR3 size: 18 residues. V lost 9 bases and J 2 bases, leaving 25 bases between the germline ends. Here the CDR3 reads CASLKRGSYGINTGELFF. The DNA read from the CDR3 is TGTGCCAGCCTAAAACGGGGGTCGTATGGGATTAACACCGGGGAG.

The sequenced part of the CDR3 DNA is TGTGCCAGCAGCTTAGCGTCGGGACAAATCTATGGT. Translating it yields CASSLASGQIYG. The full CDR3 reads CASSLASGQIYGQYF. The rearrangement joins TRBV7-2 to TRBJ2-4; possibly TRBD1 for D (6 bases). The read is 3 residues too short to cover the CDR3 end, so that end is filled in from the germline J gene. The CDR3 has 15 amino acids. Germline CDR1 and CDR2: SGHTA and FQGNSA.

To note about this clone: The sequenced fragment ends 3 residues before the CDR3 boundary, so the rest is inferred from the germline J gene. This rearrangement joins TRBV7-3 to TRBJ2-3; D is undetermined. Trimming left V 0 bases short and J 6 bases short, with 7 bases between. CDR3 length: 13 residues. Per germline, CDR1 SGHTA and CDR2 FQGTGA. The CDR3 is CASSLTPPDTQYF. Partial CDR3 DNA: TGTGCCAGCAGCTTAACCCCCCCGGATACG.

The DNA read from the CDR3 is TGTGCCAGCCTAAGGGACAGGGGAAACGGTGAC. Amino acids: CASLRDRGNGD. The CDR3, in full, reads CASLRDRGNGDYTF. The chain carries TRBV2 and TRBJ1-2, with 10 bases lining up with TRBD1. The missing CDR3 end, 3 residues past where the read stops, is filled in from the germline J gene. Per germline, CDR1 SNHLY and CDR2 FYNNEI. The length of the CDR3 is 14 residues.

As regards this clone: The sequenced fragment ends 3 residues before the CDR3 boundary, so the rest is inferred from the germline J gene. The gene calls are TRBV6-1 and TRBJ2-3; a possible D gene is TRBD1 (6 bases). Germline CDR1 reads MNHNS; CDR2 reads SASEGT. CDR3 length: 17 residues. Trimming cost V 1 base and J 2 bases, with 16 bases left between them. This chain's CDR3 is CASSEDGAGASTDTQYF. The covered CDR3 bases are TGTGCCAGCAGTGAAGATGGGGCAGGGGCCTCCACAGATACG.

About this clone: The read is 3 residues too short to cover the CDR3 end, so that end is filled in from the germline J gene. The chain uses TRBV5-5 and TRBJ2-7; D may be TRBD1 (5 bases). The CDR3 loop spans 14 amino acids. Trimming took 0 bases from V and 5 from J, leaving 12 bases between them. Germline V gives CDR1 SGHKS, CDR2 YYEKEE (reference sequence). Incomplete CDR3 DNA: TGTGCCAGCAGCTTGGGGCAGGGTGCTAACGAG. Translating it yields CASSLGQGANE. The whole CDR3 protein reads CASSLGQGANEQYF.

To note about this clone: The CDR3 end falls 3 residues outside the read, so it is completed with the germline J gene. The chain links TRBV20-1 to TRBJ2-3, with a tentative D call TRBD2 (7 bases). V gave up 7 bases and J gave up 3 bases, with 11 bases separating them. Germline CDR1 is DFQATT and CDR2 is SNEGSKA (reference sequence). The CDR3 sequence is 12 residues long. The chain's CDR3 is CSGGGGTDTQYF. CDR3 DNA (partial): TGCAGTGGAGGGGGGGGGACAGATACG.

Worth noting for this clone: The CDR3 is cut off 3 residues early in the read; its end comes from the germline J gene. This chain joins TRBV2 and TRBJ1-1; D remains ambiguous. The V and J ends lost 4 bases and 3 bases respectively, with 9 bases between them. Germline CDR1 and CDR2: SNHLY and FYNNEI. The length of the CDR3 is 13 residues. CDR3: CASSVSGHTEAFF. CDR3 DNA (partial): TGTGCCAGCAGTGTTTCAGGCCACACTGAA.

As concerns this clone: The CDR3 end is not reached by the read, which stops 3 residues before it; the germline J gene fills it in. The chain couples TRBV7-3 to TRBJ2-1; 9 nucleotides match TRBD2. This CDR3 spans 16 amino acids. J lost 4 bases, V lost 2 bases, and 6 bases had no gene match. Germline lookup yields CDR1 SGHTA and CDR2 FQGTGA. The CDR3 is CASSLSVTSGYNEQFF. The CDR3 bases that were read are TGTGCCAGCAGCTTATCGGTGACTAGCGGTTACAATGAG.

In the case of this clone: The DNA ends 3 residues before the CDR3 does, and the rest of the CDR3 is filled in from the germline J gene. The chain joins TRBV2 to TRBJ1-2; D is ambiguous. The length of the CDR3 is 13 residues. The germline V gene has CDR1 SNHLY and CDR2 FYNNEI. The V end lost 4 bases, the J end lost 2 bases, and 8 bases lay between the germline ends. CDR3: CASSAGINYGYTF. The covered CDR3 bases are TGTGCCAGCAGTGCAGGAATCAACTATGGC. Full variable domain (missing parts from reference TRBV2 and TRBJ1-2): EPEVTQTPSHQVTQMGQEVILRCVPISNHLYFYWYRQILGQKVEFLVSFYNNEISEKSEIFDDQFSVERPDGSNFTLKIRSTKLEDSAMYFCASSAGINYGYTFGSGTRLTVV.

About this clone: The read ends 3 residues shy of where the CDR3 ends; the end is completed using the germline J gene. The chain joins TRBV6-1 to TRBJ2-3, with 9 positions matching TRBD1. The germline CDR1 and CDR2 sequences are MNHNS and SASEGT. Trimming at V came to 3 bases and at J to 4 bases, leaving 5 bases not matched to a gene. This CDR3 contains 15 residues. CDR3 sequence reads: CASSDGTGYPDTQYF. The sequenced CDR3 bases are TGTGCCAGCAGTGACGGGACAGGGTACCCAGATACG.